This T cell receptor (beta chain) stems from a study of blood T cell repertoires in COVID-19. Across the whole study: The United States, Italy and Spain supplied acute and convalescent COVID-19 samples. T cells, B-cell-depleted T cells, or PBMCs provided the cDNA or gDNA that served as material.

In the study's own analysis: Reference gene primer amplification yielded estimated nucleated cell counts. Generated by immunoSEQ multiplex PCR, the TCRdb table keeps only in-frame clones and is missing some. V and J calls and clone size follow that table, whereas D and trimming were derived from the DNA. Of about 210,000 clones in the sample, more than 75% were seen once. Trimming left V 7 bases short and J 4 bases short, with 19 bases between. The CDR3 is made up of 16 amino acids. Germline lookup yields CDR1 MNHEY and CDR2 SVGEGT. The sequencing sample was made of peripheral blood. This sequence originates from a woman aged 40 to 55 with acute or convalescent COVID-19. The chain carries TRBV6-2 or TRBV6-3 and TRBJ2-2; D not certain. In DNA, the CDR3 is TGTGCCAGCACCCCTTGGTCGACAACTGCCACCGGGGAGCTGTTTTTT. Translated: CASTPWSTTATGELFF.